This is a list of T cell receptor beta chains from one sample in a study of human T cells and chemical hapten exposure. TCRdb itself ran the RACE reads through MiXCR, one entry per CDR3 protein. The sample yields fewer than 85,000 distinct CDR3 sequences, approximately 8.6% seen once. Sequencing input: whole blood. These receptors were obtained from a female donor in good health. Some clones in this sample may be carry-over from other donors' samples. CDR3s include the opening cysteine and the closing phenylalanine or tryptophan. A D gene is named only where the DNA matches it firmly. Expanded clones are given a class, and other clones once, few, many or no size at all.

TRBD2 TRBJ2-5 few TRBV5-1 TGCGCCAGCAGCCCGGGGGGGGAAGAGACCCAGTACTTC CASSPGGEETQYF
TRBD1 TRBJ2-5 NA TRBV7-9 TGTGCCAGCAGCTTATCGCCAGGGGGCGCGGGGCCGCAAGAGACCCAGTACTTC CASSLSPGGAGPQETQYF
TRBD1 TRBJ1-1 few TRBV6-5 TGTGCCAGCAGTCCAGAAGTCCCGGGACAGCTTCTGAACACTGAAGCTTTCTTT CASSPEVPGQLLNTEAFF
NA TRBJ1-5 NA TRBV20-1 TGCAGTGCCGACCGAGGTTATAGCAATCAGCCCCAGCATTTT CSADRGYSNQPQHF
NA TRBJ1-1 many TRBV29-1 TGCAGCGTAGACAGGAACACTGAAGCTTTCTTT CSVDRNTEAFF
NA TRBJ2-7 many TRBV20-1 TGCAGTGCGACTGGTTCAGCCTACGAGCAGTACTTC CSATGSAYEQYF
NA TRBJ1-1 many TRBV18 TGTGCCAGCTCACCACAGGGTGTCGTCACTGAAGCTTTCTTT CASSPQGVVTEAFF
NA TRBJ2-7 NA TRBV6-1 TGTGCCAGCAGTGAAAACAGGGACGGACCCTACGAGCAGTACTTC CASSENRDGPYEQYF
NA TRBJ1-4 many TRBV4-3 TGCGCCAGCAGCCAAGATCCCAGGTCTGCAACTAATGAAAAACTGTTTTTT CASSQDPRSATNEKLFF
TRBD2 TRBJ2-5 NA TRBV7-7 TGTGCCAGCAGCCTAGGTTCAGGGTCGTCGCGGGGGAGCCAAGAGACCCAGTACTTC CASSLGSGSSRGSQETQYF
NA TRBJ1-2 few TRBV5-1 TGCGCCAGCAGCTTGGAAGTACAGGGCGATGGCTACACCTTC CASSLEVQGDGYTF
TRBD1 TRBJ2-1 many TRBV2 TGTGCCAGCAGTGTCAGGGGGCGAAACGGGAATGAGCAGTTCTTC CASSVRGRNGNEQFF
NA TRBJ1-1 NA TRBV2 TGTGCCAGCAGTGTTCGGCAGGGAGTCACTGAAGCTTTCTTT CASSVRQGVTEAFF
NA TRBJ1-5 many TRBV6-1 TGTGCCACCACCCCTAACAGGGCGAGGGGCAATCAGCCCCAGCATTTT CATTPNRARGNQPQHF
NA TRBJ1-1 few TRBV6-1 TGTGCCAGCACCGCAGAGTGGGACACTGAAGCTTTCTTT CASTAEWDTEAFF
TRBD1 TRBJ2-7 many TRBV19 TGTGCCAGTAGTTCCCGGGGGGACAGGGGGCGCGAGCAGTACTTC CASSSRGDRGREQYF
NA TRBJ1-2 NA TRBV7-9 TGTGCCAGCAGCTTTGACGCAGGCGACTATGGCTACACCTTC CASSFDAGDYGYTF
NA TRBJ1-5 NA TRBV21-1 TGTGCCAGCAGCAAAGACCAGCAAGGAGGGCATAGCAATCAGCCCCAGCATTTT CASSKDQQGGHSNQPQHF
NA TRBJ1-2 medium-sized TRBV6-6 TGTGCCAGCAGTTACGGAACAGACGCGTATGGCTACACCTTC CASSYGTDAYGYTF
NA TRBJ2-7 NA TRBV15 TGTGCCACCAGCAGAGATCAAGGGAAAGCCTACGAGCAGTACTTC CATSRDQGKAYEQYF
NA TRBJ1-1 few TRBV2 TGTGCCAGCAGTGAACAGGCTGAAGCTTTCTTT CASSEQAEAFF
NA TRBJ2-7 many TRBV20-1 TGCAGTGCTAGAGATCGGACGACAGGAACCTCCTACGAGCAGTACTTC CSARDRTTGTSYEQYF
NA TRBJ2-3 many TRBV20-1 TGCAGTGCTTCCCCCCACGGGGGACGCACAGATACGCAGTATTTT CSASPHGGRTDTQYF
NA TRBJ2-7 NA TRBV27 TGTGCCAGCAGTTCGTACCTCTACGAGCAGTACTTC CASSSYLYEQYF
NA TRBJ1-3 few TRBV25-1 TGTGCCAGCACCGATCCTGGGACATCCGGAAACACCATATATTTT CASTDPGTSGNTIYF
NA TRBJ2-7 NA TRBV19 TGTGCCACCAACAAGATGGGTGAGCGCGAGCAGTACTTC CATNKMGEREQYF
NA TRBJ2-7 NA TRBV6-2/TRBV6-3 TGTGCCAGCAGTTTGGCGAGGAGCGGCACCTACGAGCAGTACTTC CASSLARSGTYEQYF
NA TRBJ2-2 few TRBV3-1 TGTGCCAGCAGCCAAGGATGGGACACCGGGGAGCTGTTTTTT CASSQGWDTGELFF
NA TRBJ1-4 many TRBV2 TGTGCCAGCAGTGAATCCATGGGGAATGAAAAACTGTTTTTT CASSESMGNEKLFF
TRBD1 TRBJ2-3 few TRBV5-5 TGTGCCAGCAGCTACGGGACAGGGTTTCGGACAGATACGCAGTATTTT CASSYGTGFRTDTQYF
NA TRBJ1-6 NA TRBV5-4 TGTGCCAGCAGCTTGGCGGGGGTTGGTATTTCACCCCTCCACTTT CASSLAGVGISPLHF
NA TRBJ1-5 few TRBV27 TGTGCCAGCAGTTTGAACGGTGATAGCAATCAGCCCCAGCATTTT CASSLNGDSNQPQHF
NA TRBJ1-1 few TRBV3-1 TGTGCCAGCAGCCAAGTGGGGATACGCATGAACACTGAAGCTTTCTTT CASSQVGIRMNTEAFF
NA TRBJ1-4 many TRBV29-1 TGCAGCGTTGAAGATTATGACACAGGACGGGAAAAACTGTTTTTT CSVEDYDTGREKLFF
NA TRBJ2-3 few TRBV7-6 TGTGCCAGCAGCTATCTCACAGATACGCAGTATTTT CASSYLTDTQYF
NA TRBJ2-4 NA TRBV7-2 TGTGCCAGCAGGGGAGGGGGTCAAACCCAGGACATTCAGTACTTC CASRGGGQTQDIQYF
NA TRBJ2-3 large TRBV12-3/TRBV12-4 TGTGCCAGCAGTGGGGGTCTGAGGCGGTGGACAGATACGCAGTATTTT CASSGGLRRWTDTQYF
TRBD1 TRBJ2-1 many TRBV28 TGTGCCAGCAGTTCCAGAAACAGGGGGAATGAGCAGTTCTTC CASSSRNRGNEQFF
TRBD2 TRBJ2-3 many TRBV3-1 TGTGCCAGCAGCCTGCGGGGGAACACAGATACGCAGTATTTT CASSLRGNTDTQYF
NA TRBJ1-1 many TRBV5-1 TGCGCCAGCAGCTTGGAACAGGACACTGAAGCTTTCTTT CASSLEQDTEAFF
TRBD2 TRBJ2-3 NA TRBV27 TGTGCCAGCAGTTCTAGCGGGGGGGCCCGTGATACGCAGTATTTT CASSSSGGARDTQYF
NA TRBJ2-3 many TRBV3-1 TGTGCCAGCAGCCTATTGGATACGCAGTATTTT CASSLLDTQYF
TRBD1 TRBJ1-4 many TRBV7-9 TGTGCCAGCAGCGCCGGACAGGGTTGGAAAAAACTGTTTTTT CASSAGQGWKKLFF
NA TRBJ1-3 NA TRBV18 TGTGCCAGCTCACCACAGGGAAACTCTGGAAACACCATATATTTT CASSPQGNSGNTIYF
NA TRBJ2-3 many TRBV2 TGTGCCAGCAGTGAGAAGGGAGTCCGGGGCACAGATACGCAGTATTTT CASSEKGVRGTDTQYF
NA TRBJ2-2 NA TRBV7-3 TGTGCCAGCAGCTTGGAACAGGGAGTCACCACCGGGGAGCTGTTTTTT CASSLEQGVTTGELFF
NA TRBJ1-5 few TRBV10-2 TGCGCCAGCAGTGAGTCCCCATATAGGGCACACAATCAGCCCCAGCATTTT CASSESPYRAHNQPQHF
NA TRBJ1-2 few TRBV27 TGTGCCAGCAGTCCTCGACAGCTAGATGGCTACACCTTC CASSPRQLDGYTF
NA TRBJ2-5 NA TRBV11-3 TGTGCCAGCAGCCCGTCCTTACAAGAGACCCAGTACTTC CASSPSLQETQYF
NA TRBJ2-1 NA TRBV2 TGTGCCAGCAGGAAGAGCAATGAGCAGTTCTTC CASRKSNEQFF
NA TRBJ1-1 few TRBV11-2 TGTGCCAGCAGCTTAACCCCCGGCAGGACGAACACTGAAGCTTTCTTT CASSLTPGRTNTEAFF
TRBD1 TRBJ1-2 few TRBV27 TGTGCCAGCAGTTTATTCCCGACAGGGAGGACTGGCTACACCTTC CASSLFPTGRTGYTF
NA TRBJ2-1 NA TRBV6-2/TRBV6-3 TGTGCCAGCAGTTACGACAAGTACCGGGACGGACGATACAATGAGCAGTTCTTC CASSYDKYRDGRYNEQFF
NA TRBJ1-1 few TRBV3-1 TGTGCCAGCAGCCAATACGGGGAGAACACTGAAGCTTTCTTT CASSQYGENTEAFF